A selection of T cell receptor beta chains follows, all from one sample in a study of blood T cell repertoires in COVID-19. Clones were read by immunoSEQ multiplex PCR, and TCRdb kept only the in-frame ones, dropping some. The sample lists around 76,000 clones; under 95% were seen once. Source material: peripheral blood. Source of these receptors: a human donor in a cohort sampled during active COVID-19. CDR3s include the opening cysteine and the closing phenylalanine or tryptophan. The order of the fields is CDR3 protein, CDR3 DNA, V gene, D gene, J gene. A D gene is named only where the DNA matches it firmly.

CDR3: CASSYSGREDGYTF
DNA: TGTGCCAGCAGTTACTCGGGCAGGGAGGATGGCTACACCTTC
V: TRBV6-6
D: NA
J: TRBJ1-2

CDR3: CASSLRWTGDRETQYF
DNA: TGTGCCAGCAGCTTGCGTTGGACAGGGGATCGAGAGACCCAGTACTTC
V: TRBV5-8
D: TRBD1
J: TRBJ2-5

CDR3: CASSLTGNYNSPLHF
DNA: TGTGCCAGCAGCTTGACAGGGAACTATAATTCACCCCTCCACTTT
V: TRBV7-3
D: TRBD1
J: TRBJ1-6

CDR3: CASSQDLAGGTDTQYF
DNA: TGCGCCAGCAGCCAAGACCTAGCGGGGGGCACAGATACGCAGTATTTT
V: TRBV4-3
D: TRBD2
J: TRBJ2-3

CDR3: CASSTGLDTFNEQFF
DNA: TGCGCCAGCAGCACGGGACTAGACACCTTCAATGAGCAGTTCTTC
V: TRBV4-3
D: TRBD2
J: TRBJ2-1

CDR3: CASSQGTGQASGNTIYF
DNA: TGCGCCAGCAGCCAAGGCACAGGACAGGCCTCTGGAAACACCATATATTTT
V: TRBV4-3
D: TRBD1
J: TRBJ1-3

CDR3: CASSPGDRDDYEQYF
DNA: TGTGCCAGCAGCCCGGGGGACAGGGACGATTACGAGCAGTACTTC
V: TRBV3-1/TRBV3-2
D: TRBD1
J: TRBJ2-7

CDR3: CASSSYGSNTEAFF
DNA: TGTGCCAGTAGTTCCTACGGGTCTAACACTGAAGCTTTCTTT
V: TRBV19
D: NA
J: TRBJ1-1

CDR3: CASSKRTDQPQHF
DNA: TGTGCCAGCAGCAAACGGACAGATCAGCCCCAGCATTTT
V: TRBV7-2
D: NA
J: TRBJ1-5

CDR3: CASNERGFGPQHF
DNA: TGTGCCAGCAACGAAAGGGGGTTCGGGCCCCAGCATTTT
V: TRBV7-2
D: NA
J: TRBJ1-5

CDR3: CASSQIGQGASETQYF
DNA: TGCGCCAGCAGCCAAATCGGACAGGGGGCCTCGGAGACCCAGTACTTC
V: TRBV4-3
D: TRBD1
J: TRBJ2-5

CDR3: CASSKDGGAPETQYF
DNA: TGTGCCAGCAGCAAAGACGGGGGGGCCCCTGAGACCCAGTACTTC
V: TRBV21-1
D: NA
J: TRBJ2-5

CDR3: CASSQDSPNTIYF
DNA: TGTGCCAGCAGCCAAGACAGTCCCAACACCATATATTTT
V: TRBV4-2
D: NA
J: TRBJ1-3

CDR3: CASSFNSGLNTGELFF
DNA: TGTGCCAGCAGCTTTAATAGCGGATTAAACACCGGGGAGCTGTTTTTT
V: TRBV7-3
D: NA
J: TRBJ2-2

CDR3: CASETGTRGNEQFF
DNA: TGTGCCAGCGAGACCGGGACTAGGGGTAATGAGCAGTTCTTC
V: TRBV2
D: TRBD2
J: TRBJ2-1